This T cell receptor beta chain was recorded in a study of blood T cell repertoires in COVID-19. Across the whole study: The study drew acute and convalescent COVID-19 samples from the United States, Italy and Spain. T cells, B-cell-depleted T cells, or PBMCs supplied cDNA or gDNA.

Authors' data handling: By means of reference gene primer amplification, nucleated cell counts were estimated. Repertoires were generated with immunoSEQ multiplex PCR, while TCRdb's copy carries only in-frame clones and drops some. D and trimming were read from the DNA, whereas the V and J calls and clone size are those reported in that table. Of 200,000 to 250,000 clones listed, around 87% were seen once; the top ten hold roughly 3%. Trimming shortened V by 0 bases and J by 1 base, and 7 bases separated the two germline ends. The CDR3 extends over 15 amino acids. From germline, CDR1 is SGHRS and CDR2 YFSETQ. Concerning this clone itself: The same CDR3 arises from other DNA sequences in this sample as well.

Sequencing input: peripheral blood. The chain links TRBV5-1 to TRBJ2-2; D may be TRBD1 (5 bases). This TCR derives from a man aged 55 to 70 with acute or convalescent COVID-19. CDR3 coding DNA: TGCGCCAGCAGCTTGGGAGGACAGAACACCGGGGAGCTGTTTTTT. It specifies CASSLGGQNTGELFF. Complete variable domain (other parts from reference TRBV5-1 and TRBJ2-2): KAGVTQTPRYLIKTRGQQVTLSCSPISGHRSVSWYQQTPGQGLQFLFEYFSETQRNKGNFPGRFSGRQFSNSRSEMNVSTLELGDSALYLCASSLGGQNTGELFFGEGSRLTVL.